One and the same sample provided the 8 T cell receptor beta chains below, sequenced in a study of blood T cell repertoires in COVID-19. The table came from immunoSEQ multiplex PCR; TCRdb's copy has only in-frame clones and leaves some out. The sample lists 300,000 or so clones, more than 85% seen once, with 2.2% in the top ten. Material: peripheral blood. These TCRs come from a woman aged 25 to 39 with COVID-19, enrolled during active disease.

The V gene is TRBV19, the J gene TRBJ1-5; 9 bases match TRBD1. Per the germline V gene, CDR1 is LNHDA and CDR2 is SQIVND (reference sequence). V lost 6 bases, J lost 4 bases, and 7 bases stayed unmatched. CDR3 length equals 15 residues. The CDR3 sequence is CASSPWDRVNQPQHF. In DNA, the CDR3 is TGTGCCAGTAGCCCTTGGGACAGGGTGAATCAGCCCCAGCATTTT.

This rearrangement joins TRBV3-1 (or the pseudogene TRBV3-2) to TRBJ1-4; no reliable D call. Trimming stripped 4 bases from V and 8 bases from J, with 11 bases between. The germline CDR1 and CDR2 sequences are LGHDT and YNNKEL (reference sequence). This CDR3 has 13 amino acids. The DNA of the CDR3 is TGTGCCAGCAGCCTGGACTTAGAAGAAAAACTGTTTTTT. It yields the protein CASSLDLEEKLFF.

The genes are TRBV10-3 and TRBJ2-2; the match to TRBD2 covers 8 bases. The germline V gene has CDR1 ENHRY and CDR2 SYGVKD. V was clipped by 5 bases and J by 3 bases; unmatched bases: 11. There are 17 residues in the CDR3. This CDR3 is CAISFSAGELDTGELFF. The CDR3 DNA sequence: TGTGCCATCAGTTTCTCAGCGGGAGAGCTCGACACCGGGGAGCTGTTTTTT.

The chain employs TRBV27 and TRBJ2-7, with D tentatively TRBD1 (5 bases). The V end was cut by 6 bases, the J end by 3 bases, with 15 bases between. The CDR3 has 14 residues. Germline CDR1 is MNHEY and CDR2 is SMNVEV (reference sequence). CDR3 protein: CASRTTDNLYEQYF. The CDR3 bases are TGTGCCAGCAGAACGACAGATAACCTCTACGAGCAGTACTTC.

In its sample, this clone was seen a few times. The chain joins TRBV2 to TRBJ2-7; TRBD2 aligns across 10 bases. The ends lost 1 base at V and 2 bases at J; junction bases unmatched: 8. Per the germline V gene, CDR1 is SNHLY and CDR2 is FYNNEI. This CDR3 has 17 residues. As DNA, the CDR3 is TGTGCCAGCAGTGAAGGCCTAGCGGGGGATATAACCTACGAGCAGTACTTC. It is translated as CASSEGLAGDITYEQYF.

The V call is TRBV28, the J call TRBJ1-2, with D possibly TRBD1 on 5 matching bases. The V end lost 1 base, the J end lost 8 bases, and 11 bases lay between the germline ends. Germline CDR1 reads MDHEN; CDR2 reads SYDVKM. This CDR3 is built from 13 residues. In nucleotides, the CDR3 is TGTGCCAGCAGTTTATCGACAGTTCGCGGCTACACCTTC. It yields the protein CASSLSTVRGYTF.

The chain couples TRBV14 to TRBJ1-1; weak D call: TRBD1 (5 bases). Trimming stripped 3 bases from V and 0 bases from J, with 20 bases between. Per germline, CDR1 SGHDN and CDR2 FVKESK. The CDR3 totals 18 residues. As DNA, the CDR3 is TGTGCCAGCAGCCAGCGGGACGGTTGGATTAGCCTGAACACTGAAGCTTTCTTT. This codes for CASSQRDGWISLNTEAFF.

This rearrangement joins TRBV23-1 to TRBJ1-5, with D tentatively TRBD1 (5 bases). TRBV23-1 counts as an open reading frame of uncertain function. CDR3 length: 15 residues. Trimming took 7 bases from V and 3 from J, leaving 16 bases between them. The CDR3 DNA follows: TGCGCCAGCACCCGTCGGAGACAGCACAATCAGCCCCAGCATTTT. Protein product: CASTRRRQHNQPQHF.